What follows is one T cell receptor beta chain and its context. The target antigen is unknown. The CDR3 is 18 residues long. The junction had 12 bases not matched to a gene; V was cut back by 3 bases and J by 2 bases. CDR1 is MDHEN and CDR2 is SYDVKM in the germline V gene. The source of the sample is a study of shared clonotypes between healthy human individuals. TCRdb keeps only in-frame clones here, not all; method: immunoSEQ multiplex PCR. Counted here are approximately 2,000,000 clones, around 93% occurring once; the ten biggest clones make up approximately 0.4%. Study-wide points: Sharing of clonotypes among donors was expected to vary with sequencing depth.

The TCR originated in a man aged 18 to 29 in good health. Some clones in this sample may be carry-over from other donors' samples. Sequences were obtained from naive CD4+ T cells from PBMCs. Noted subset: CD45RA+ positively selected. The rearrangement joins TRBV28 to TRBJ1-5, with TRBD1 identical over 8 bases. CDR3 nucleotides: TGTGCCAGCAGTTTCCCAGACAGGGGAGAAAGAGGCAATCAGCCCCAGCATTTT. Translating gives CASSFPDRGERGNQPQHF.